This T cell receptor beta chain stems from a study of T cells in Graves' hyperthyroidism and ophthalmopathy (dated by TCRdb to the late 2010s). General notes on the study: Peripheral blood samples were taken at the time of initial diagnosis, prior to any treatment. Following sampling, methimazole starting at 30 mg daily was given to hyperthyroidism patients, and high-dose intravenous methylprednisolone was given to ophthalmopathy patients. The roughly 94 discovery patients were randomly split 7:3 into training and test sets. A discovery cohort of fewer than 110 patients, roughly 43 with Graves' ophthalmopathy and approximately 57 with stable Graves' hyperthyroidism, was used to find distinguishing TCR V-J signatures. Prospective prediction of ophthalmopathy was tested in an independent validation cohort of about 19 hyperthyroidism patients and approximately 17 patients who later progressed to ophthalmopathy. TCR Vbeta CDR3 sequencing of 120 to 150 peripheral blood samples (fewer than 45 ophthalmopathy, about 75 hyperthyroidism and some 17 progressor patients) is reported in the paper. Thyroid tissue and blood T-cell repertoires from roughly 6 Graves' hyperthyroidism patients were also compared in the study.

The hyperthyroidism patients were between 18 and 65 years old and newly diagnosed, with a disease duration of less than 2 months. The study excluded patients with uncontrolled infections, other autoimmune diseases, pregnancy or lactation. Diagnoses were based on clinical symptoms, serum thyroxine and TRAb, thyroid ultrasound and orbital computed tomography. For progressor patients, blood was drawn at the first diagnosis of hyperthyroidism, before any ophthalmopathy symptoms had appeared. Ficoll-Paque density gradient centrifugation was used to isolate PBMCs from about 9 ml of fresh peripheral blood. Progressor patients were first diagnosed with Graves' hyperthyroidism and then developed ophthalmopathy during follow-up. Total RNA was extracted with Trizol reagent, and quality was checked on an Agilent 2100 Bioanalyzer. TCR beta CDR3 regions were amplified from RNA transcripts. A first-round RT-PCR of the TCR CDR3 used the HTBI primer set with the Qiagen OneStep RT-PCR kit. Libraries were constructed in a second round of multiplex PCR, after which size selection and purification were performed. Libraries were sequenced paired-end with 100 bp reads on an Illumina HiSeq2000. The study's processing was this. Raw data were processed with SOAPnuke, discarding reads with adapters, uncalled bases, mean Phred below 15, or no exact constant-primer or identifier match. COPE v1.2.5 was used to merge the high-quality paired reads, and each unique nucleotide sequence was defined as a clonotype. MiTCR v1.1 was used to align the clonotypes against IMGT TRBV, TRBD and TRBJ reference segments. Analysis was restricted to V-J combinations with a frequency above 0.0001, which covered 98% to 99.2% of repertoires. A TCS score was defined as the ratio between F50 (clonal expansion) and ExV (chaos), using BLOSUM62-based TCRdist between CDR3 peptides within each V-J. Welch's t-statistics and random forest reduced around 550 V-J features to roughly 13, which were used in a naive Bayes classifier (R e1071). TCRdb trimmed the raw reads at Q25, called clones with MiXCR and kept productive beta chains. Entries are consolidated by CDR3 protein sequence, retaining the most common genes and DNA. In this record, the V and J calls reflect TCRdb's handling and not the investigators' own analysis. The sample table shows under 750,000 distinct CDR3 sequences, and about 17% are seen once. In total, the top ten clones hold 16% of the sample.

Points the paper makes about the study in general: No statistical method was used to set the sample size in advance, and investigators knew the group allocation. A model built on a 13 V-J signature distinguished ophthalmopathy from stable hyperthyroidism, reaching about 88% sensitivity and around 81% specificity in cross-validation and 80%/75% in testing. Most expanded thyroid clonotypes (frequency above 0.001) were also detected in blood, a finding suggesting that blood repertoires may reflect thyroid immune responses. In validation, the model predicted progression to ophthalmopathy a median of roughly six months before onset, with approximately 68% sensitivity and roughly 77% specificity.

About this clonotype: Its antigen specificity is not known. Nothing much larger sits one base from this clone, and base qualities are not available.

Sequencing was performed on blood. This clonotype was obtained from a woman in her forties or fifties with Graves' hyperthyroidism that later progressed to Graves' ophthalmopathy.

The sequence in DNA is TGTGCCAGCAGCTCCGGGGAGTCGGACGAGCAGTACTTC. It encodes CASSSGESDEQYF. The chain is made from TRBV7-9 and TRBJ2-7, and possibly TRBD2, on 5 matching bases. Including the terminal cysteine and phenylalanine, the CDR3 comprises 13 residues. Of the read, only the CDR3 DNA is kept; its 39 bases are in frame from base 1. The V and J ends are trimmed by 4 bases and 5 bases, leaving 12 bases between them. The germline V gene (reference sequence) sets CDR1 to SEHNR and CDR2 to FQNEAQ.